The entry below describes one T cell receptor (beta chain). What it binds is not known. TCR beta cDNA libraries included unique molecular identifiers. MiXCR was run by TCRdb on the PCR reads, yielding one entry per CDR3 protein. The data hold around 710,000 distinct CDR3 sequences, with 46% observed a single time. This entry comes from a study of post-analysis software for immune sequencing data. Looking at the study overall: Both relapsing-remitting and secondary progressive multiple sclerosis featured among the disease courses, as did progressive-relapsing multiple sclerosis.

Whole-study results and caveats: Normalized Chao1 diversity in multiple sclerosis patients fell significantly below that of controls. Five TRBV segments, including TRBV5-6, TRBV5-1 and TRBV20-1, were more frequent in patients than controls. Co-batched samples clustered tightly together by F measure.

Germline V gene data show CDR1 as SQVTM and CDR2 as ANQGSEA. This CDR3 has 11 residues. The receptor was derived from a girl aged 10-17 years with multiple sclerosis. The sequenced sample was blood. The J gene is TRBJ2-5, the V gene TRBV29-1; D gene uncertain. The DNA end is more similar to TRBJ2-7, so the J call may be wrong. CDR3 sequence reads: CSVEFRYEQYF. The CDR3 bases are TGCAGCGTTGAATTCCGCTACGAGCAGTACTTC.